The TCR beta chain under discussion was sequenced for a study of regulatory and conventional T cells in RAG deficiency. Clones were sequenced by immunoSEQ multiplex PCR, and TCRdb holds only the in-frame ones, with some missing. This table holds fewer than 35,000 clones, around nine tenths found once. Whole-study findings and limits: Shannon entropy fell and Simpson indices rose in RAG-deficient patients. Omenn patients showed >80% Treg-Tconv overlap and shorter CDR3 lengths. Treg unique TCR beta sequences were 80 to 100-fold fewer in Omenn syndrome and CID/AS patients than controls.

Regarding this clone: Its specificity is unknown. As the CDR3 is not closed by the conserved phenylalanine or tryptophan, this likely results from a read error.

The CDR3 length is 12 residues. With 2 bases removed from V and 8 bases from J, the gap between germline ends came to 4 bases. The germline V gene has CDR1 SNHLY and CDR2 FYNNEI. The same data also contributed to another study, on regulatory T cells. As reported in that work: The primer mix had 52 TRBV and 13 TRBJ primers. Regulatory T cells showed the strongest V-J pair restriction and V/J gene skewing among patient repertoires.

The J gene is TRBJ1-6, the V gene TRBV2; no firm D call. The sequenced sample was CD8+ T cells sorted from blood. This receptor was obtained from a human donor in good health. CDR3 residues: CASSESDSPLHL. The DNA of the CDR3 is TGTGCCAGCAGTGAATCCGATTCACCCCTCCACCTT.